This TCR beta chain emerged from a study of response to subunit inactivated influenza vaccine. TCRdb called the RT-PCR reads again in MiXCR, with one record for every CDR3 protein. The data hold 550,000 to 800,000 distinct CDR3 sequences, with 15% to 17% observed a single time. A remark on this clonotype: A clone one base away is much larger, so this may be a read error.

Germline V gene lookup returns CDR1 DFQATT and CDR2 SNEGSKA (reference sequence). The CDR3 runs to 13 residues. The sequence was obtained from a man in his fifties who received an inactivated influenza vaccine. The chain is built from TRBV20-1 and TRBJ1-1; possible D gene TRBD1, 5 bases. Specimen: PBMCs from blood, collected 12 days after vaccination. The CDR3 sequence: CSARDGGNTEVFF. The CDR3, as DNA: TGCAGTGCCAGAGATGGGGGGAACACTGAAGTTTTCTTT.